The present T cell receptor (beta chain) was sequenced within a study of blood T cell repertoires in COVID-19. Whole-study context: Collection of acute and convalescent COVID-19 samples took place in the United States, Italy and Spain.

The protocol was immunoSEQ multiplex PCR, while the TCRdb copy is restricted to in-frame clones and leaves out a portion. The sample consists of 45,000 to 65,000 clones, 90% of them appearing once. This TCR was sampled from a human donor in a cohort sampled during active COVID-19. The sample consisted of peripheral blood.

The CDR3, as DNA: TGTGCCAGCAGCCCGTCGAGCCTACAAGAGACCCAGTACTTC. Its translation is CASSPSSLQETQYF. The chain is built from TRBV7-2 and TRBJ2-5, with D unclear. Deletions cut 5 bases from V and 2 bases from J, with 12 bases between. CDR3 size: 14 residues. CDR1 and CDR2 from the germline V gene are SGHTA and FQGNSA.